Below, one T cell receptor beta chain is given with its context. Its antigen remains unknown. The primer mix had 60 Vbeta and 13 Jbeta primers. Produced via immunoSEQ multiplex PCR; TCRdb's table is partial and in-frame only. The data contain under 300,000 clones, 85% to 95% of them singletons. The data were obtained in a study of cytomegalovirus exposure and HLA in healthy donors. Trimming removed 3 bases from V and 9 bases from J; junction bases left unmatched: 8. The CDR3 consists of 15 residues. The germline CDR1 and CDR2 sequences are LNHNV and YYDKDF (reference sequence). Study-wide results and limits: Later, an analysis showed that TCR beta chains associated with HLA were more clonally expanded than others that were equally common.

This chain joins TRBV15 and TRBJ2-7, with TRBD2 matching over 13 bases. Sequenced: PBMCs. The TCR was taken from a girl aged 2 to 10 in good health and CMV-seronegative. DNA for the CDR3: TGTGCCACCAGCAGCCCCGGACTAGCGGGAGAGGGGCAGTACTTC. Protein: CATSSPGLAGEGQYF.